A selection of T cell receptor beta chains follows, all from one sample in a study of T cell changes during pregnancy in multiple sclerosis. Profiled with immunoSEQ multiplex PCR; TCRdb holds only in-frame clones, not every one. The sample has 66,000 or so clones, 90% to 95% seen once; the top ten hold roughly 5%. The starting material was CD8+ T cells from peripheral blood mononuclear cells, obtained before pregnancy. The receptors were gathered from a female donor with multiple sclerosis, enrolled in a pregnancy study. Each CDR3 is given with its conserved first and last residue. A D gene is named only where the DNA matches it firmly.

v_call: TRBV19
d_call: -
j_call: TRBJ2-1
cdr3_nt: TGTGCCAGTAGTATCAACGCGGGGGCTTACAATGAGCAGTTCTTC
cdr3_aa: CASSINAGAYNEQFF

v_call: TRBV19
d_call: TRBD1
j_call: TRBJ1-2
cdr3_nt: TGTGCCAGTAAGCCACTGACAGGGAACGCCTATGGCTACACCTTC
cdr3_aa: CASKPLTGNAYGYTF

v_call: TRBV11-2
d_call: TRBD1
j_call: TRBJ2-7
cdr3_nt: TGTGCCAGCAACCTCCCGGGACAGGGAATACACGAGCAGTACTTC
cdr3_aa: CASNLPGQGIHEQYF

v_call: TRBV21-1
d_call: -
j_call: TRBJ2-2
cdr3_nt: TGTGCCAGCAGTCCGGACACCGGGGAGCTGTTTTTT
cdr3_aa: CASSPDTGELFF

v_call: TRBV7-3
d_call: TRBD2
j_call: TRBJ2-2
cdr3_nt: TGTGCCAGCAGCTTACGTCCTAGCGGGGGTTCGAGGGCCGGGGAGCTGTTTTTT
cdr3_aa: CASSLRPSGGSRAGELFF

v_call: TRBV6-5
d_call: -
j_call: TRBJ2-1
cdr3_nt: TGTGCCAGCACCCTGACTAGTGAGGGGAACAATGAGCAGTTCTTC
cdr3_aa: CASTLTSEGNNEQFF

v_call: TRBV11-2
d_call: -
j_call: TRBJ1-4
cdr3_nt: TGTGCCAGCAGCTTACACGGAAGGGGGACTAATGAAAAACTGTTTTTT
cdr3_aa: CASSLHGRGTNEKLFF

v_call: TRBV11-2
d_call: -
j_call: TRBJ2-7
cdr3_nt: TGTGCCAGCAGCTTAGGGACACTGGCCGAGCAGTACTTC
cdr3_aa: CASSLGTLAEQYF

v_call: TRBV29-1
d_call: -
j_call: TRBJ1-5
cdr3_nt: TGCAGCGTCCAAAGTGGGGGGAGCAATCAGCCCCAGCATTTT
cdr3_aa: CSVQSGGSNQPQHF

v_call: TRBV13
d_call: TRBD1
j_call: TRBJ2-5
cdr3_nt: TGTGCCAGCAGCTCCGGGACAGGGTCTCACGAGACCCAGTACTTC
cdr3_aa: CASSSGTGSHETQYF

v_call: TRBV5-1
d_call: -
j_call: TRBJ1-1
cdr3_nt: TGCGCCAGCAGCTTGGGACAGCCGTCTCTGAACACTGAAGCTTTCTTT
cdr3_aa: CASSLGQPSLNTEAFF

v_call: TRBV9
d_call: TRBD1
j_call: TRBJ1-4
cdr3_nt: TGTGCCAGCAGCGTAGGGGGACAGCAAGCAACTAATGAAAAACTGTTTTTT
cdr3_aa: CASSVGGQQATNEKLFF

v_call: TRBV10-3
d_call: -
j_call: TRBJ2-5
cdr3_nt: TGTGCCATCAGTGAGGCTCCGGGGTTCCAAGAGACCCAGTACTTC
cdr3_aa: CAISEAPGFQETQYF

v_call: TRBV4-2
d_call: TRBD1
j_call: TRBJ2-7
cdr3_nt: TGTGCCAGCAGCCAAGCCTTCGGACAGGGGGCTTACGAGCAGTACTTC
cdr3_aa: CASSQAFGQGAYEQYF

v_call: TRBV7-9
d_call: TRBD1
j_call: TRBJ1-1
cdr3_nt: TGTGCCAGCAGCTCCACCCGGACAGGGAAAGACACTGAAGCTTTCTTT
cdr3_aa: CASSSTRTGKDTEAFF

v_call: TRBV29-1
d_call: -
j_call: TRBJ2-6
cdr3_nt: TGCAGCTTCAAGGGTTGGGACACCGACTCTGGGGCCAACGTCCTGACTTTC
cdr3_aa: CSFKGWDTDSGANVLTF

v_call: TRBV2
d_call: -
j_call: TRBJ2-1
cdr3_nt: TGTGCCAGCAGCTCACCTCCAGGGGCAACCTACAATGAGCAGTTCTTC
cdr3_aa: CASSSPPGATYNEQFF

v_call: TRBV29-1
d_call: TRBD2
j_call: TRBJ2-2
cdr3_nt: TGCAGCGTGGTAAATGGACTAGGGACCGGGGAGCTGTTTTTT
cdr3_aa: CSVVNGLGTGELFF

v_call: TRBV6-6
d_call: -
j_call: TRBJ2-7
cdr3_nt: TGTGCCAGCAGTTACCCAGGAGGCGAGCAGTACTTC
cdr3_aa: CASSYPGGEQYF

v_call: TRBV11-2
d_call: TRBD1
j_call: TRBJ2-5
cdr3_nt: TGTGCCAGCAGCTCGACAGGGACCCAAGAGACCCAGTACTTC
cdr3_aa: CASSSTGTQETQYF

v_call: TRBV4-2
d_call: -
j_call: TRBJ2-1
cdr3_nt: TGTGCCAGCAGCCAAGATATCCTAGCACCCCCCAATGAGCAGTTCTTC
cdr3_aa: CASSQDILAPPNEQFF

v_call: TRBV2
d_call: -
j_call: TRBJ2-7
cdr3_nt: TGTGCCAGCAGTGAAGCGGGTCTCGGACAGACCAGCTCCTACGAGCAGTACTTC
cdr3_aa: CASSEAGLGQTSSYEQYF

v_call: TRBV9
d_call: -
j_call: TRBJ1-3
cdr3_nt: TGTGCCAGCGGGAGGACCTCTGGAAACACCATATATTTT
cdr3_aa: CASGRTSGNTIYF

v_call: TRBV30
d_call: TRBD1
j_call: TRBJ1-3
cdr3_nt: TGTGCCTGGAGTGACCCCGGACAGGGGTATGGAAACACCATATATTTT
cdr3_aa: CAWSDPGQGYGNTIYF

v_call: TRBV19
d_call: -
j_call: TRBJ2-2
cdr3_nt: TGTGCCAGTAGTCGGACTGGCCTCACCGGGGAGCTGTTTTTT
cdr3_aa: CASSRTGLTGELFF